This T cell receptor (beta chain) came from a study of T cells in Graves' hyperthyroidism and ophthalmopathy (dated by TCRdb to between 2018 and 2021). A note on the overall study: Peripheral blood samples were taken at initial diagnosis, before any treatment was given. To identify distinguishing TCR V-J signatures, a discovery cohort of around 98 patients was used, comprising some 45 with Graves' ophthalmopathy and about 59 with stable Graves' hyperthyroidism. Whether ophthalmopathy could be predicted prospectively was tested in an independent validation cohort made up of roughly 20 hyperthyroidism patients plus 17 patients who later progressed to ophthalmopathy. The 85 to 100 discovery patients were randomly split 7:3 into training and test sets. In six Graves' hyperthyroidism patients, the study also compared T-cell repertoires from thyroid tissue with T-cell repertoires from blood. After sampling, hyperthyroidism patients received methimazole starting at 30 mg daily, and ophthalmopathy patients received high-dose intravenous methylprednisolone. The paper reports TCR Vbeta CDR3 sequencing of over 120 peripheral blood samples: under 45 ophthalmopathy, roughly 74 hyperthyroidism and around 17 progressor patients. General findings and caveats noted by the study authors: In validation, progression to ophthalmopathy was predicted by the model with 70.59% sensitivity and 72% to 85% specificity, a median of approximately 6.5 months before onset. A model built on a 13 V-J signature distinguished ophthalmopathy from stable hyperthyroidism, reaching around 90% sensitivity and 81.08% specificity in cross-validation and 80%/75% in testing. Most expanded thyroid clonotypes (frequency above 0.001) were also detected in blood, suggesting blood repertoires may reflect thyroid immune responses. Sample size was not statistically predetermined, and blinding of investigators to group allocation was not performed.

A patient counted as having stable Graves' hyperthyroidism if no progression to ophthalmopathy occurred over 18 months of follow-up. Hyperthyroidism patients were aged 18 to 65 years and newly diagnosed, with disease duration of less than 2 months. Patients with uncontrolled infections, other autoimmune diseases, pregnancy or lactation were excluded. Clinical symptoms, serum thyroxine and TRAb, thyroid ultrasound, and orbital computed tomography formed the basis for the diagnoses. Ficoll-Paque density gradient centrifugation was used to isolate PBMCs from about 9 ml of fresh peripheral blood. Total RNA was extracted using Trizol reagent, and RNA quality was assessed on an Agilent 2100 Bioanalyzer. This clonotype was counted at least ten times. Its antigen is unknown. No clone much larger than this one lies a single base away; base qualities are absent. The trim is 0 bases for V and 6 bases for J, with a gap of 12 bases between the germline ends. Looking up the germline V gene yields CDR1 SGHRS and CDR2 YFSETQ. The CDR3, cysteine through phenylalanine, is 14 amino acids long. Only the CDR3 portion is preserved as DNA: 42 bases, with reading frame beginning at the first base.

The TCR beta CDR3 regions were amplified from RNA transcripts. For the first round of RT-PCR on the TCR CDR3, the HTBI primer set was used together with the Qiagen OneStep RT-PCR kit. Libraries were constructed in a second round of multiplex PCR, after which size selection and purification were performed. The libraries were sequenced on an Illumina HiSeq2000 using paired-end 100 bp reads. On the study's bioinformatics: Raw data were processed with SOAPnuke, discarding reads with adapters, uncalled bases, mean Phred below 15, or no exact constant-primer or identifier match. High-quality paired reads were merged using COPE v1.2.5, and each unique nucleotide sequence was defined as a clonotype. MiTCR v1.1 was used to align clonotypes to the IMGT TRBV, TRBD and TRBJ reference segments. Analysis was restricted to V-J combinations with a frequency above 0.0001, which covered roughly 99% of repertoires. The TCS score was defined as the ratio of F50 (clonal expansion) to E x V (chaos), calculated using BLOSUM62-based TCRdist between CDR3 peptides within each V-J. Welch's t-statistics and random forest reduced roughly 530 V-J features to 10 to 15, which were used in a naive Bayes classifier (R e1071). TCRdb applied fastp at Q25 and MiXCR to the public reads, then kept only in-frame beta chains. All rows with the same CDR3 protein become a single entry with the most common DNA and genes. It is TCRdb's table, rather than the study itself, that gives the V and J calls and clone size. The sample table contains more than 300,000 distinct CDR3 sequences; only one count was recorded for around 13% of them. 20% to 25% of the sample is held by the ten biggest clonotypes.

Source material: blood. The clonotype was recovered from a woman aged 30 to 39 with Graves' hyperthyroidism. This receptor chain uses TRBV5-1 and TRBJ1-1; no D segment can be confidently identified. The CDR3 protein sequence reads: CASSLDILTAEAFF. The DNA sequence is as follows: TGCGCCAGCAGCTTGGACATTCTGACGGCTGAAGCTTTCTTT.